The 27 T cell receptor beta chains below were found in one sample sequenced in a study of prognosis after radiotherapy for stage I lung cancer (dated by TCRdb to the early 2020s). The sequencer listed for this sample is Illumina HiSeq 3000. Two rounds of multiplex PCR were performed to amplify the TCR beta CDR3 region from genomic DNA. In the first PCR round, primers specific to each TRBV and TRBJ gene were used, and the primer sequences were filed in Chinese patent CN105087789A. TCRdb reprocessed the public reads (quality trimming at Q25 with fastp, clone calling with MiXCR) and kept in-frame beta chains. Entries that share a CDR3 protein sequence are merged under the most common genes and DNA. This sample has over 15,000 distinct CDR3 sequences in its table, and about 60% of those were observed once. The ten largest account for around 30% of the sample. The sequencing used PBMCs, collected before or after stereotactic body radiation therapy (not recorded which). The receptors shown here come from a donor aged 50 or older with non-small cell lung cancer.

In its sample, this clonotype was seen many times. The chain uses TRBV4-1 and TRBJ1-5, with D possibly TRBD1 on 5 matching bases. V lost 0 bases, J lost 2 bases, and 11 bases lay in between. This CDR3 comprises 16 residues. Germline-derived CDR1 and CDR2 are MGHRA and YSYEKL. The CDR3 reads CASSQDVDSRNQPQHF. CDR3 nucleotide sequence: TGCGCCAGCAGCCAAGATGTAGACAGCCGCAATCAGCCCCAGCATTTT.

The chain joins TRBV28 to TRBJ1-6, with D unclear. The CDR3 spans 14 residues. Germline V gene lookup returns CDR1 MDHEN and CDR2 SYDVKM. The V end was cut by 6 bases, the J end by 1 base, with 7 bases between. The CDR3 DNA follows: TGTGCCAGCAGGGGCAGATCCTATAATTCACCCCTCCACTTT. It translates to CASRGRSYNSPLHF.

Ten or more counts support this clonotype. The V call is TRBV20-1, the J call TRBJ1-5, with D possibly TRBD1 on 5 matching bases. The CDR3 contains 13 residues. Trimming left V 7 bases short and J 2 bases short, with 12 bases between. Germline-derived CDR1 and CDR2 are DFQATT and SNEGSKA (reference sequence). CDR3 nucleotides: TGCAGTGTAAAACAGGTGGGCAATCAGCCCCAGCATTTT. It encodes CSVKQVGNQPQHF.

V is TRBV3-1 and J is TRBJ2-7; no clear D gene. V was trimmed by 3 bases and J by 13 bases, leaving 22 bases between them. From germline, CDR1 is LGHDT and CDR2 YNNKEL (reference sequence). CDR3 length equals 14 residues. The CDR3 is CASSQDNYGYDQYF. CDR3 nucleotides: TGTGCCAGCAGCCAGGATAACTACGGATACGATCAATACTTC.

The V gene is TRBV7-2, the J gene TRBJ2-1; 11 nucleotides match TRBD1. This CDR3 is built from 15 residues. Losses at the gene ends were 2 bases for V and 8 bases for J; bases not matched to a gene: 5. From germline, CDR1 is SGHTA and CDR2 FQGNSA. As DNA, the CDR3 is TGTGCCAGCAGCTTACTAGGACAGGGGGCCGATGAGCAGTTCTTC. As protein: CASSLLGQGADEQFF.

This chain connects TRBV6-5 to TRBJ2-1; TRBD1 or TRBD2 may be the D gene (5 bases each). This CDR3 spans 20 amino acids. The germline V gene encodes CDR1 MNHEY and CDR2 SVGAGI. Trimming pared 4 bases from V and 0 bases from J, leaving 25 bases between. In nucleotides, the CDR3 is TGTGCCAGCAGTTCTGTATTCCTGGACACATTGGGGAGCTCCTACAATGAGCAGTTCTTC. It specifies CASSSVFLDTLGSSYNEQFF.

This clonotype was seen ten or more times. The V gene is TRBV9, the J gene TRBJ2-5, with D hard to call. Trimming stripped 4 bases from V and 1 base from J, with 11 bases between. The germline V gene has CDR1 SGDLS and CDR2 YYNGEE. CDR3 length: 14 amino acids. In nucleotides, the CDR3 is TGTGCCAGCAGCCCCCGGTTGGTCCAAGAGACCCAGTACTTC. As protein: CASSPRLVQETQYF.

V gene TRBV6-5 combines with J gene TRBJ2-2; D may be TRBD2 (5 bases). V gave up 4 bases and J gave up 5 bases, with 14 bases separating them. The CDR3 has 15 amino acids. Germline V CDR1 and CDR2: MNHEY, SVGAGI. CDR3: CASSSRLRGTGELFF. The CDR3 nucleotides are TGTGCCAGCAGTTCCCGGTTGAGAGGGACCGGGGAGCTGTTTTTT.

A remark on this clonotype: Given a far larger clone just one base away, this is likely a sequencing read error. The J gene is TRBJ2-1, the V gene TRBV12-3 or TRBV12-4, with a possible D match to TRBD2 (5 bases). The ends were cut back, 9 bases at V and 0 bases at J, with 18 bases in the middle. This CDR3 has 16 amino acids. CDR3 loop: CARSTKRRTSYNEQFF. The CDR3 DNA sequence: TGTGCCAGAAGTACAAAAAGGAGGACCTCCTACAATGAGCAGTTCTTC.

This clonotype has ten or more counts. This chain links TRBV5-6 with TRBJ2-7; D could derive from TRBD1 or TRBD2 (6 bases each). Trimming removed 6 bases at V and 6 bases at J, with 22 bases between. The germline V gene encodes CDR1 SGHDT and CDR2 YYEEEE. The CDR3 runs to 15 residues. The DNA of the CDR3 is TGTGCCAGCATACAAAGAGGTAGGGGGGAGTTCGAGCAGTACTTC. Residues: CASIQRGRGEFEQYF.

The table lists this clonotype with many counts. The rearrangement uses TRBV6-2 or TRBV6-3 and TRBJ1-1; 8 nucleotides line up with TRBD1. The CDR3 length is 12 residues. Losses at the gene ends were 7 bases for V and 7 bases for J; bases not matched to a gene: 5. The germline V gene has CDR1 MNHEY and CDR2 SVGEGT. The CDR3, as DNA: TGTGCCAGCAAATCAGGGGGCGGTGAAGCTTTCTTT. Amino acid sequence: CASKSGGGEAFF.

Comments on this clonotype: Mismatch with germline at one junction end may stem from a read error. This rearrangement joins TRBV9 to TRBJ2-2, with D possibly TRBD2 on 5 matching bases. The CDR3 extends over 15 amino acids. Germline CDR1 is SGDLS and CDR2 is YYNGEE. CDR3 protein: CASSISSSNTGEMFF. DNA of the CDR3: TGTGCCAGCAGCATATCCAGTTCGAACACCGGGGAGATGTTTTTT.

A remark on this clonotype: A much larger clone differs from this one at a single base, so this may be a read error. The V gene is TRBV6-9, the J gene TRBJ2-3, with 7 positions matching TRBD1. The DNA end is a closer match to TRBJ1-5, so the J assignment may be wrong. From germline, CDR1 is MNHGY and CDR2 SVAAGI. The CDR3 length is 14 residues. CDR3 DNA sequence: TGTGCCAGGGGGGTGGGAGGGGGGACAGATACGCAGCATTTT. Its translation: CARGVGGGTDTQHF.

This clonotype was counted at least ten times. The rearrangement uses TRBV7-9 and TRBJ2-5; TRBD2 is a possible D gene (5 bases). V gave up 6 bases and J gave up 5 bases, with 19 bases separating them. The CDR3 consists of 15 residues. CDR1 and CDR2 from the germline V gene are SEHNR and FQNEAQ (reference sequence). The CDR3 spells CASSNLIRDGETQYF. CDR3 in DNA: TGTGCCAGCAGTAACCTGATCCGGGATGGGGAGACCCAGTACTTC.

This clonotype was counted many times. V is TRBV29-1 and J is TRBJ2-7; possible D gene TRBD2, 6 bases. This CDR3 spans 11 amino acids. Germline V lookup: CDR1 SQVTM, CDR2 ANQGSEA. Trimming pared 6 bases from V and 0 bases from J, leaving 6 bases between. The CDR3 reads CSVGSSYEQYF. CDR3 DNA: TGCAGCGTCGGGAGCTCCTACGAGCAGTACTTC.

At least ten counts were recorded for this clonotype. The genes are TRBV28 and TRBJ1-1; 7 bases align to TRBD1. The length of the CDR3 is 15 residues. Per germline, CDR1 MDHEN and CDR2 SYDVKM. V shed 3 bases, J shed 1 base, and the junction held 5 bases outside the gene matches. CDR3 nucleotide sequence: TGTGCCAGCAGTTTGGCCGGGACAGCGAACACTGAAGCTTTCTTT. This gives the protein CASSLAGTANTEAFF.

The table lists this clonotype with many counts. The chain combines TRBV2 with TRBJ2-4; 7 bases match TRBD2. V dropped 5 bases and J dropped 7; count of bases not matched to a gene: 8. Germline CDR1 SNHLY, CDR2 FYNNEI. The CDR3 loop spans 14 amino acids. Here the CDR3 DNA reads TGTGCCAGCAGTCGAGGGGAGGGCTATAACATTCAGTACTTC. This translates into CASSRGEGYNIQYF.

Worth noting for this clonotype: The junction differs from germline at one of its ends, possibly a read error. The chain carries TRBV5-1 and TRBJ2-1, with 7 positions matching TRBD2. The germline CDR1 and CDR2 sequences are SGHRS and YFSETQ. The CDR3 runs to 16 residues. The CDR3 DNA sequence: TGTGCCAGCAGACCCTGGGTGGGAGGGCCTGTTGGTGAGCAGTTCTTC. It codes for CASRPWVGGPVGEQFF.

V is TRBV11-2 and J is TRBJ2-7, with TRBD2 identical over 7 bases. Germline trimming cut 2 bases from V and 0 bases from J; bases unmatched to any gene: 4. In germline, CDR1 is SGHAT, CDR2 FQNNGV. The CDR3 spans 15 residues. The CDR3 coding sequence is TGTGCCAGCAGCTTATTGTCGGGGGGCTCCTACGAGCAGTACTTC. It translates to CASSLLSGGSYEQYF.

Here the CDR3 reads CSARGTLETNEKLFF. The CDR3 DNA follows: TGCAGTGCTAGAGGCACCTTAGAAACTAATGAAAAACTGTTTTTT. The chain has TRBV20-1 and TRBJ1-4; D not certain. The germline V gene has CDR1 DFQATT and CDR2 SNEGSKA (reference sequence). CDR3 size: 15 residues. The ends were cut back, 1 base at V and 1 base at J, with 10 bases in the middle.

This clonotype turned up a few times. The V and J genes are TRBV28 and TRBJ2-7; TRBD2 is a possible D gene (5 bases). Germline lookup yields CDR1 MDHEN and CDR2 SYDVKM. The CDR3 is 16 amino acids. V was shortened by 8 bases and J by 3 bases, with 23 bases between the two germline ends. CDR3 sequence: CASLSLSGTRGYEQYF. The DNA for the CDR3 is TGTGCCAGCCTATCGTTGTCTGGTACCCGGGGCTACGAGCAGTACTTC.

This clonotype was detected only a few times. One base away lies a much larger clone, so this may be a sequencing read error. CDR3 sequence: CSAVGNTRSGANVLTF. CDR3 DNA: TGCAGTGCCGTCGGGAATACCCGCTCTGGGGCCAACGTCCTGACTTTC. The V call is TRBV20-1, the J call TRBJ2-6, with TRBD2 as a possible D gene (5 bases). This CDR3 region has 16 residues. Trimming removed 6 bases from V and 0 bases from J, with 15 bases in between. Germline V gene sequence: CDR1 DFQATT, CDR2 SNEGSKA (reference sequence).

This clonotype showed up many times. The chain joins TRBV19 to TRBJ1-4, with 8 bases aligning to TRBD1. The V gene end was trimmed by 6 bases and the J gene end by 7 bases; junction bases not matched to a gene: 13. The germline CDR1 and CDR2 sequences are LNHDA and SQIVND (reference sequence). There are 16 residues in the CDR3. CDR3 sequence (DNA): TGTGCCAGTAGGGAACCCAGGGGGCGGTTAGGTGAAAAACTGTTTTTT. The encoded protein is CASREPRGRLGEKLFF.

This clonotype is medium-sized (0.01 to 0.1%) within its sample. The chain has TRBV11-3 and TRBJ2-7; 8 bases line up with TRBD2. CDR1 and CDR2 from the germline V gene are SGHNT and YENEEA. The J segment lost 0 bases and the V segment lost 4 bases, leaving 11 bases of the junction unmatched. The CDR3 is made up of 17 amino acids. This chain's CDR3 is CASSSLGRGLLSYEQYF. The CDR3 nucleotides are TGTGCCAGCAGCTCGCTCGGGAGGGGTCTCCTCTCCTACGAGCAGTACTTC.

Turning to this clonotype: A far larger clone is off by one base, so a read error is likely. The chain combines TRBV6-2 or TRBV6-3 with TRBJ2-7; TRBD1 might be the D (7 bases). The J call is in doubt because the DNA end fits TRBJ2-5 better. The CDR3 contains 13 residues. Looked up from germline, CDR1 is MNHEY and CDR2 is SVGEGT. In DNA, the CDR3 is TGTGCCAGCAGGTCCAGGGGGGCGGAGACCCAGTACTTC. It is translated as CASRSRGAETQYF.

Remarks on this clonotype: At one boundary the junction diverges from the germline segment, which might be a read error. The chain carries TRBV6-1 and TRBJ2-7, with D perhaps TRBD2 (6 bases). The V gene's germline CDR1 is MNHNS and CDR2 SASEGT. The CDR3 is 11 residues long. The CDR3 sequence is CASSEMQTREF. Here the CDR3 DNA reads TGTGCCAGCAGTGAAATGCAGACTAGGGAGTTC.

This clonotype was observed many times. The chain recombines TRBV5-1 with TRBJ2-5; a weak D match, TRBD1 (6 bases). This CDR3 is built from 15 residues. Germline CDR1 SGHRS, CDR2 YFSETQ. Trimming removed 0 bases from V and 9 bases from J, with 18 bases in between. The CDR3 loop reads CASSLDQGPQWAQYF. In DNA, the CDR3 is TGCGCCAGCAGCTTGGACCAGGGGCCCCAATGGGCCCAGTACTTC.